This paragraph covers one TCR beta chain sequence. Its antigen is undetermined. The data belong to a study of T cell responses to AZD1222 COVID-19 vaccine. General study findings and limits: Among vaccine-associated CD4 TCRs, coverage spanned spike, with dominance at 160-218 and 743-854.

Second doses were pooled across both intervals (about 4 or about 12 weeks). TCRdb keeps only in-frame clones here, not all; method: immunoSEQ multiplex PCR. The profile shows 110,000 to 150,000 clones, approximately 90% of them singletons. V lost 4 bases to trimming and J lost 11 bases; unmatched junction nucleotides: 10. Germline values: CDR1 SGHDT, CDR2 YYEEEE. The CDR3 sequence is 15 residues long. The receptor was isolated from an adult who received the AZD1222 COVID-19 vaccine. This sample comprised peripheral blood, obtained 28 days after the second AZD1222 dose. This rearrangement joins TRBV5-6 to TRBJ1-6; 9 bases align to TRBD1. The CDR3 sequence: CASSPDTGGETPLHF. The CDR3 DNA sequence: TGTGCCAGCAGCCCGGACACAGGGGGCGAAACACCCCTCCACTTT.